The sequence of this TCR beta chain was determined in a study of T cells in Graves' hyperthyroidism and ophthalmopathy. Study-wide background: Peripheral blood sampling occurred at initial diagnosis, before any treatment. General observations from the study: The model's output predicted ophthalmopathy at a median of about 5.9 months prior to onset.

In making diagnoses, clinical symptoms, serum thyroxine and TRAb, thyroid ultrasound and orbital computed tomography were all used. The blood was taken when hyperthyroidism was first diagnosed, before any ophthalmopathy symptoms showed up. This clonotype was seen many times. Its matching antigen is unknown. Germline CDR1 is GTSNPN and CDR2 is SVGIG (reference sequence). V shed 3 bases, J shed 6 bases, and the junction held 6 bases outside the gene matches. CDR3 length equals 15 residues. Amplified regions were TCR beta CDR3 sequences from RNA transcripts. When the TCR CDR3 underwent first-round RT-PCR, the HTBI primer set was used. Each CDR3 protein gets one entry after TCRdb re-called the multiplex PCR reads with MiXCR. The sample has about 290,000 distinct CDR3 sequences, about 14% seen once.

Input material: blood. The gene calls are TRBV30 and TRBJ1-4, with 11 bases lining up with TRBD1. This TCR was sampled from a woman aged 25 to 39 with Graves' hyperthyroidism that later progressed to Graves' ophthalmopathy. The CDR3 loop reads CAWSDGTGGYEKLFF. CDR3 coding DNA: TGTGCCTGGAGCGACGGGACAGGGGGATATGAAAAACTGTTTTTT.